This T cell receptor beta chain was sequenced for a study of T cell repertoires in cytomegalovirus infection. Whole-study context: Shared public TCR beta signatures pointed to both CMV infection and a matching HLA type. Points from the study as a whole: Individuals carrying CMV plus the relevant HLA were identified by cumulative frequency of public TCR beta families.

Notes on this clonotype: The target antigen is unknown.

TCRdb ran MiXCR on the reads and lists one entry per CDR3 protein. Of approximately 200,000 distinct CDR3 sequences listed, 25% to 30% are singletons. Germline lookup yields CDR1 SGHVS and CDR2 FNYEAQ. The CDR3 has 14 residues. Trimming pared 3 bases from V and 7 bases from J, leaving 12 bases between. J is TRBJ2-2 and V is TRBV7-6; D is unclear. This TCR derives from a human donor in good health (CMV status not recorded). Some clones in this sample may be carry-over from other donors' samples. The sequenced sample consisted of PBMCs. The CDR3 DNA follows: TGTGCCAGCAGCTTGAGCAGCGCCGGCGGGGAGCTGTTTTTT. This encodes CASSLSSAGGELFF.